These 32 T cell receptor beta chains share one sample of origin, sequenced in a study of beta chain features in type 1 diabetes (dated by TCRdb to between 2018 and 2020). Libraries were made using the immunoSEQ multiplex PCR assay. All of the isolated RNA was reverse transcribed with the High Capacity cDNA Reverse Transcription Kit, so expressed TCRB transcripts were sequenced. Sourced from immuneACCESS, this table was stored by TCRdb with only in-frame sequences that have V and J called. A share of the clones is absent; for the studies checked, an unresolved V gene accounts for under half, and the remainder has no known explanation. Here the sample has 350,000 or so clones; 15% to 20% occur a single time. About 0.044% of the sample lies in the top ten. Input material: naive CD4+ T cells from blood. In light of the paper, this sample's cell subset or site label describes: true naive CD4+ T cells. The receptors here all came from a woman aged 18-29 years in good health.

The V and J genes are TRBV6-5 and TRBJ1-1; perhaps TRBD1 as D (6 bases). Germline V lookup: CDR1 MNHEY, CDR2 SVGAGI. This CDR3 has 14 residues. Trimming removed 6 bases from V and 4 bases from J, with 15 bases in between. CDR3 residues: CASRAGQSRTEAFF. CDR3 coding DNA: TGTGCCAGCAGGGCCGGACAGTCCCGCACTGAAGCTTTCTTT.

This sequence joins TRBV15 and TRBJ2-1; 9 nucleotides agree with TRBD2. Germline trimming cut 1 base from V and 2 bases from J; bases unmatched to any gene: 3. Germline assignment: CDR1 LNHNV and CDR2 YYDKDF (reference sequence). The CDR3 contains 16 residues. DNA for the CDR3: TGTGCCACCAGCAGAGCGAGCGGGGGGCCCTACAATGAGCAGTTCTTC. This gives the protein CATSRASGGPYNEQFF.

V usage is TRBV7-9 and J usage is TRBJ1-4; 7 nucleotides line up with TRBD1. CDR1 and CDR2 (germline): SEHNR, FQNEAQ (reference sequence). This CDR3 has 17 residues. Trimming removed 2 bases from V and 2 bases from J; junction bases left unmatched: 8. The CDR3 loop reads CASSLPSSTGTNEKLFF. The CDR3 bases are TGTGCCAGCAGCTTACCGTCCTCGACAGGGACTAATGAAAAACTGTTTTTT.

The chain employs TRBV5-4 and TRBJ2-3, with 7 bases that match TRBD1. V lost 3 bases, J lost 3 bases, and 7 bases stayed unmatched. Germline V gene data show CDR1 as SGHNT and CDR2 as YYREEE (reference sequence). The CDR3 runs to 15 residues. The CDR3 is CASSSRQGGTDTQYF. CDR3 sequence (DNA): TGTGCCAGCAGCTCCAGACAGGGCGGGACAGATACGCAGTATTTT.

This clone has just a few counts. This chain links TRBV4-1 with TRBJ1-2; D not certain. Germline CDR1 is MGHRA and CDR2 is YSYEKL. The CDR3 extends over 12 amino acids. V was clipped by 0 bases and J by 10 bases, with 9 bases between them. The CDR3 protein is CASSQDGRVYTF. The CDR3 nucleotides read TGCGCCAGCAGCCAAGATGGGAGGGTCTACACCTTC.

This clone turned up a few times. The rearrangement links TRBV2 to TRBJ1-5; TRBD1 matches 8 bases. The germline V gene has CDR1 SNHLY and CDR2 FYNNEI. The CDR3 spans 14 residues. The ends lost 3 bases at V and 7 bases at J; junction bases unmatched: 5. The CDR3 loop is CASSDDRGRQPQHF. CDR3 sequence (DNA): TGTGCCAGCAGTGACGACAGGGGCCGGCAGCCCCAGCATTTT.

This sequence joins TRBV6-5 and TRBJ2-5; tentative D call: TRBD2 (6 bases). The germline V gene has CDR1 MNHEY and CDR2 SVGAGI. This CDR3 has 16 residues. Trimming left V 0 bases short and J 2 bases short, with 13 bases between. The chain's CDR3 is CASSYSYSGRQETQYF. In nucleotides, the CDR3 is TGTGCCAGCAGTTACTCTTACTCTGGGAGGCAAGAGACCCAGTACTTC.

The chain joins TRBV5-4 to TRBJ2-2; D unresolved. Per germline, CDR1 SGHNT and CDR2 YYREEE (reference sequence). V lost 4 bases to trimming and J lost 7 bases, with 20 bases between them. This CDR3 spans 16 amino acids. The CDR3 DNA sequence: TGTGCCAGCAGCCCGGCCAGGAATATAGTCGGCGGGGAGCTGTTTTTT. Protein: CASSPARNIVGGELFF. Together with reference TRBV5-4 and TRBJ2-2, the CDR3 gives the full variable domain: ETGVTQSPTHLIKTRGQQVTLRCSSQSGHNTVSWYQQALGQGPQFIFQYYREEENGRGNFPPRFSGLQFPNYSSELNVNALELDDSALYLCASSPARNIVGGELFFGEGSRLTVL.

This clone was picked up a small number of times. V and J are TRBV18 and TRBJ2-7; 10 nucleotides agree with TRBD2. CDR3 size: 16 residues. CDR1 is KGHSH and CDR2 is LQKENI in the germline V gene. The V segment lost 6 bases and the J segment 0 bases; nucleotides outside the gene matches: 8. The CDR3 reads CASSSQLAGASYEQYF. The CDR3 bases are TGTGCCAGCTCGTCCCAGCTAGCGGGGGCCTCCTACGAGCAGTACTTC.

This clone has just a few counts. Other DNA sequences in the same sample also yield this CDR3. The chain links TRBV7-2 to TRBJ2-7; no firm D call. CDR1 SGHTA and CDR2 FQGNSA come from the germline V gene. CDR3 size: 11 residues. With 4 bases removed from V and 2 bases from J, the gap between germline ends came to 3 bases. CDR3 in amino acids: CASSSTYEQYF. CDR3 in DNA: TGTGCCAGCAGCTCTACCTACGAGCAGTACTTC.

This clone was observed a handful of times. The CDR3 nucleotides read TGTGCCAGCAGCCCTAGCGGCTTGGAGACCCAGTACTTC. Amino acid sequence: CASSPSGLETQYF. The rearrangement joins TRBV7-2 to TRBJ2-5; 7 nucleotides align to TRBD2. Germline V CDR1 and CDR2: SGHTA, FQGNSA. J was trimmed by 5 bases and V by 5 bases; bases with no gene match: 5. CDR3 length equals 13 residues.

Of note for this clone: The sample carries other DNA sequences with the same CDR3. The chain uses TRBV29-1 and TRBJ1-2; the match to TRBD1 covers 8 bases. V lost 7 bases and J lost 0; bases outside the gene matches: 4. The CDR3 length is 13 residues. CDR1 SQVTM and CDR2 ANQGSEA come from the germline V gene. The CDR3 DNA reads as TGCAGCGCTGGGACAGGCCCTAACTATGGCTACACCTTC. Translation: CSAGTGPNYGYTF. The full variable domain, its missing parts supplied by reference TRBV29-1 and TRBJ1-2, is SAVISQKPSRDICQRGTSLTIQCQVDSQVTMMFWYRQQPGQSLTLIATANQGSEATYESGFVIDKFPISRPNLTFSTLTVSNMSPEDSSIYLCSAGTGPNYGYTFGSGTRLTVV.

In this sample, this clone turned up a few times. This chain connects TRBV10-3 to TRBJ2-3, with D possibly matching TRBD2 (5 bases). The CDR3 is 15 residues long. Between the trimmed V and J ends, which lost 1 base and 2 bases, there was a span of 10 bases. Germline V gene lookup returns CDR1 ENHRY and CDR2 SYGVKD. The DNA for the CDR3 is TGTGCCATCAGTGAGTTAGGACTTCCCACAGATACGCAGTATTTT. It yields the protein CAISELGLPTDTQYF.

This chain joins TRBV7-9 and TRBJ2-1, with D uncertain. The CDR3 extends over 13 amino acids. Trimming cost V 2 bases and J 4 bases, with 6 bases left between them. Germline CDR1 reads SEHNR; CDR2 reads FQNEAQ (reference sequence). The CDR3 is CASSLQTYNEQFF. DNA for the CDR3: TGTGCCAGCAGCTTACAAACATACAATGAGCAGTTCTTC.

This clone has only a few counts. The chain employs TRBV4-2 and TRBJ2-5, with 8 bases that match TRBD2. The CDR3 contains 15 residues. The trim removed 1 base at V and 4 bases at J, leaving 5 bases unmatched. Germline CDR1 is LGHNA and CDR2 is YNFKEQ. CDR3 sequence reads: CASSQGRAGGETQYF. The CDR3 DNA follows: TGTGCCAGCAGCCAAGGGCGTGCGGGAGGAGAGACCCAGTACTTC.

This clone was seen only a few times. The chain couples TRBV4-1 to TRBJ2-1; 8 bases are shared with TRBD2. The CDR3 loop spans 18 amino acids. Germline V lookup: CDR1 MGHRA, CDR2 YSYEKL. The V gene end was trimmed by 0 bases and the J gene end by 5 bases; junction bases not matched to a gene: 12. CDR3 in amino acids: CASSQDQSEAGADNEQFF. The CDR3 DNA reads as TGCGCCAGCAGCCAAGATCAGTCCGAAGCGGGAGCCGACAATGAGCAGTTCTTC.

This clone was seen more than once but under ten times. The CDR3 sequence is CSAMVGREAFF. CDR3 coding DNA: TGCAGCGCTATGGTGGGCAGGGAAGCTTTCTTT. The rearrangement uses TRBV29-1 and TRBJ1-1; D not certain. Per the germline V gene, CDR1 is SQVTM and CDR2 is ANQGSEA. V lost 7 bases and J 8 bases, leaving 14 bases between the germline ends. The CDR3 contains 11 residues.

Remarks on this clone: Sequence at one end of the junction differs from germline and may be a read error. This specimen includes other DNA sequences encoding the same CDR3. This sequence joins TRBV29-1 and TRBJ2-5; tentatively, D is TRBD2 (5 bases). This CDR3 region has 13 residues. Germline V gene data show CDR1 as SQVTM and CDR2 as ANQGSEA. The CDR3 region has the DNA TGTAGCGTCGCCCTAGAAGCTGGGGAGACCCAGTACTTC. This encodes CSVALEAGETQYF.

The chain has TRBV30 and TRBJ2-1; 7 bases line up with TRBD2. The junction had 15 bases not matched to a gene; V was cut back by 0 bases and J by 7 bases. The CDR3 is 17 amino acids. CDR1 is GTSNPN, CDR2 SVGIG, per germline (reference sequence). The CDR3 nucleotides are TGTGCCTGGAGTGTACGATTTGCTAGCGGAATGAGGAATGAGCAGTTCTTC. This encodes CAWSVRFASGMRNEQFF.

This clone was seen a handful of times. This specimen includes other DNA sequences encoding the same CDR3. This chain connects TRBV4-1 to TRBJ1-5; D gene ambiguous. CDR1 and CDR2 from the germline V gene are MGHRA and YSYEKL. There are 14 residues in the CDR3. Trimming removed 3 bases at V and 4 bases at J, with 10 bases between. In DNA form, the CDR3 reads TGCGCCAGCAGCCAGCGGACGGGGAATCAGCCCCAGCATTTT. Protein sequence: CASSQRTGNQPQHF.

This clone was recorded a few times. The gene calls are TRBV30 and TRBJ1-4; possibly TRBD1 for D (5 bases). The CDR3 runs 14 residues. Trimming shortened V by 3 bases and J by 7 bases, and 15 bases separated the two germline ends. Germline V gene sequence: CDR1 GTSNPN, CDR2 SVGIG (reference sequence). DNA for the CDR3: TGTGCCTGGAGGCCTGGGGCCTTCTCTGAAAAACTGTTTTTT. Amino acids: CAWRPGAFSEKLFF.

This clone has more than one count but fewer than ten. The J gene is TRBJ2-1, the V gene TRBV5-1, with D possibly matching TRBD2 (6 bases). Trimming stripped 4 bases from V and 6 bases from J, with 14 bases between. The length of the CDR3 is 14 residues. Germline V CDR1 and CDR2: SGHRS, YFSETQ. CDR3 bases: TGCGCCAGCAGCCCGGGCGAGCGGGCCAATGAGCAGTTCTTC. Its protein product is CASSPGERANEQFF.

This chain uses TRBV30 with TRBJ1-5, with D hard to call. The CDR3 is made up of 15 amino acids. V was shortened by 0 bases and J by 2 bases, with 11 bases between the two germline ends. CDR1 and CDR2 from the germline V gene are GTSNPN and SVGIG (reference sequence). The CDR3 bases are TGTGCCTGGAGTGTAAGGAGGGAGCGCAATCAGCCCCAGCATTTT. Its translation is CAWSVRRERNQPQHF.

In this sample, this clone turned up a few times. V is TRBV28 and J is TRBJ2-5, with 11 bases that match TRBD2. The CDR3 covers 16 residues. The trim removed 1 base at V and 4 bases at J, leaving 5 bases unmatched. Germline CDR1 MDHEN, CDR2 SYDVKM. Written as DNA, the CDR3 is TGTGCCAGCAGTTTATATCCTAGCGGGAGGTCAGAGACCCAGTACTTC. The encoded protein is CASSLYPSGRSETQYF.

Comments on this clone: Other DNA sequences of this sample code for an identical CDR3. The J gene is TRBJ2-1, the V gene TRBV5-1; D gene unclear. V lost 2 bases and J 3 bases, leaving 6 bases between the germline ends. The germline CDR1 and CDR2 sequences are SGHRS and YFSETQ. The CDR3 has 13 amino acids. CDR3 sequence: CASSLGGYNEQFF. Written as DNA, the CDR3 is TGCGCCAGCAGCTTAGGCGGCTACAATGAGCAGTTCTTC. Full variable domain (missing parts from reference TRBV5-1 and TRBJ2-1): KAGVTQTPRYLIKTRGQQVTLSCSPISGHRSVSWYQQTPGQGLQFLFEYFSETQRNKGNFPGRFSGRQFSNSRSEMNVSTLELGDSALYLCASSLGGYNEQFFGPGTRLTVL.

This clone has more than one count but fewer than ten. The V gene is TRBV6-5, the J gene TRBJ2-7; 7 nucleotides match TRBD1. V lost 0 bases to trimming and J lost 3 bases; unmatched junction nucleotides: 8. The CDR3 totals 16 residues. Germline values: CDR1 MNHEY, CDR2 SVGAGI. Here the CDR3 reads CASSYSFPGGVYEQYF. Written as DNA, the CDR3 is TGTGCCAGCAGTTACTCTTTCCCAGGGGGAGTCTACGAGCAGTACTTC.

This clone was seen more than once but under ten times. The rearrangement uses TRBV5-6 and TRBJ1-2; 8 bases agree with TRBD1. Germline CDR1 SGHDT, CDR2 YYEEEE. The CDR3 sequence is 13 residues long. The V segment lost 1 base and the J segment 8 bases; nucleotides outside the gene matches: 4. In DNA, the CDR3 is TGTGCCAGCAGCTTGAGGCAGGGGGCAGGCTACACCTTC. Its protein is CASSLRQGAGYTF.

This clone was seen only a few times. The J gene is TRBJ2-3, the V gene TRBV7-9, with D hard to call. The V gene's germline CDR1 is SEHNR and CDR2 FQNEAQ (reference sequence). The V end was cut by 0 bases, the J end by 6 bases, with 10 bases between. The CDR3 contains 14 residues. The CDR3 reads CASSLAGGGDTQYF. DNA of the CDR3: TGTGCCAGCAGCTTAGCCGGCGGTGGGGATACGCAGTATTTT.

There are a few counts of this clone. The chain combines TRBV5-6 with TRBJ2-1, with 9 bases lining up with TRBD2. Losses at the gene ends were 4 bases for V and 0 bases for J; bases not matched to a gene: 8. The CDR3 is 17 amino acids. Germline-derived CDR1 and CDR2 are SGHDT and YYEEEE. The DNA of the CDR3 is TGTGCCAGCAGCCCGGGACTAGCTACCAGCTCCTACAATGAGCAGTTCTTC. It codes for CASSPGLATSSYNEQFF.

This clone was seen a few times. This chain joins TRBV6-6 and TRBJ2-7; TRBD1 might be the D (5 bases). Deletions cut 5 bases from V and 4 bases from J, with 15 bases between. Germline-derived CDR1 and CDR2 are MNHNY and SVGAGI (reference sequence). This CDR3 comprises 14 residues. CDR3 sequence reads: CASSNQGSRYEQYF. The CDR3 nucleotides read TGTGCCAGCAGTAACCAGGGTAGTCGGTACGAGCAGTACTTC.

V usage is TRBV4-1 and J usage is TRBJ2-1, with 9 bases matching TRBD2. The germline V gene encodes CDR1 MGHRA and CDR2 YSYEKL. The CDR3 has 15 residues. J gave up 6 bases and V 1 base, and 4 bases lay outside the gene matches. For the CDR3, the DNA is TGCGCCAGCAGCCAAGTAGCGGGAGTGGGCAATGAGCAGTTCTTC. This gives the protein CASSQVAGVGNEQFF.

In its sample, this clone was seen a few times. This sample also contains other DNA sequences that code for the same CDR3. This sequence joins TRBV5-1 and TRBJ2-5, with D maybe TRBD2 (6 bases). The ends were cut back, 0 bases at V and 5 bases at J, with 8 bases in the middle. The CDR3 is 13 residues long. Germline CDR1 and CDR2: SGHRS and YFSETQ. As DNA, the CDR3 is TGCGCCAGCAGCTTGGAGGGGAGGGAGACCCAGTACTTC. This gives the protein CASSLEGRETQYF.